A single sample is the source of the 8 T cell receptor beta chains below, sequenced in a study of blood T cell repertoires in COVID-19 (dated by TCRdb to the early 2020s). The library came from the immunoSEQ multiplex PCR assay. Drawn from immuneACCESS, this table holds only the in-frame rearrangements with V and J called that TCRdb kept. Clones are partly lost; checked studies trace under half to an unresolved V gene and leave the rest unexplained. Counted in this sample were more than 80,000 clones; over 75% of them appeared once. The leading ten clones occupy roughly 2.2% of the sample. The source material was peripheral blood. Receptors were obtained from an older woman with acute or convalescent COVID-19.

The CDR3 coding sequence is TGTGCCAGCAGCTTGCGGGGGGGGACCTACGAGCAGTACTTC. Its translation is CASSLRGGTYEQYF. This chain joins TRBV5-6 and TRBJ2-7; TRBD2 matches 8 bases. V shed 1 base, J shed 2 bases, and the junction held 2 bases outside the gene matches. The CDR3 runs to 14 residues. The germline V gene encodes CDR1 SGHDT and CDR2 YYEEEE. The full variable domain, in which reference TRBV5-6 and TRBJ2-7 provide the parts outside the CDR3, is DAGVTQSPTHLIKTRGQQVTLRCSPKSGHDTVSWYQQALGQGPQFIFQYYEEEERQRGNFPDRFSGHQFPNYSSELNVNALLLGDSALYLCASSLRGGTYEQYFGPGTRLTVT.

About this clone itself: Other DNA sequences from this sample encode an identical CDR3 as well. The chain joins TRBV10-2 to TRBJ2-7; a possible D gene is TRBD1 (5 bases). CDR1 is WSHSY, CDR2 SAAADI, per germline. The CDR3 extends over 12 amino acids. The V end was cut by 0 bases, the J end by 6 bases, with 6 bases between. CDR3 sequence: CASSESGREQYF. CDR3 in DNA: TGCGCCAGCAGTGAGTCGGGGCGCGAGCAGTACTTC.

The chain uses TRBV20-1 and TRBJ1-1, with a possible D match to TRBD1 (6 bases). The germline gives CDR1 DFQATT, CDR2 SNEGSKA (reference sequence). Trimming cost V 6 bases and J 8 bases, with 19 bases left between them. There are 13 residues in the CDR3. CDR3 in amino acids: CSASGDPGEEAFF. Written as DNA, the CDR3 is TGCAGTGCGAGTGGGGACCCAGGGGAGGAAGCTTTCTTT.

The chain employs TRBV23-1 and TRBJ2-5; 9 bases map to TRBD1. TRBV23-1 is marked as an open reading frame, function uncertain. This CDR3 has 16 amino acids. Losses at the gene ends were 8 bases for V and 1 base for J; bases not matched to a gene: 11. The CDR3 sequence: CASVGQGPLFQETQYF. Here the CDR3 DNA reads TGCGCCAGCGTTGGACAGGGGCCACTCTTCCAAGAGACCCAGTACTTC.

The rearrangement links TRBV6-5 to TRBJ1-2, with a tentative D call TRBD1 (6 bases). The CDR3 extends over 13 amino acids. The V end was cut by 6 bases, the J end by 2 bases, with 10 bases between. Germline V gene data show CDR1 as MNHEY and CDR2 as SVGAGI. The CDR3 here is CASRTTGNYGYTF. Here the CDR3 DNA reads TGTGCCAGCAGGACTACAGGGAACTATGGCTACACCTTC.

This clone was detected once. V usage is TRBV18 and J usage is TRBJ1-1, with 11 bases lining up with TRBD1. V shed 3 bases, J shed 6 bases, and the junction held 3 bases outside the gene matches. Germline loops: CDR1 KGHSH, CDR2 LQKENI. This CDR3 has 14 amino acids. Here the CDR3 DNA reads TGTGCCAGCTCACCGGGACAGGGGGTGCCTGAAGCTTTCTTT. It yields the protein CASSPGQGVPEAFF.

This chain links TRBV2 with TRBJ2-7; 7 nucleotides align to TRBD1. Trimming cost V 3 bases and J 2 bases; bases outside gene matches: 1. Looked up from germline, CDR1 is SNHLY and CDR2 is FYNNEI. CDR3 length: 13 residues. CDR3 residues: CASSEDRTYEQYF. CDR3 bases: TGTGCCAGCAGTGAGGACAGGACCTACGAGCAGTACTTC.

The chain couples TRBV11-2 to TRBJ2-4; tentative D call: TRBD2 (6 bases). The CDR3 is 12 residues long. Trimming removed 5 bases from V and 15 bases from J, with 17 bases in between. The germline gives CDR1 SGHAT, CDR2 FQNNGV. CDR3: CASSPGGRQMYF. Here the CDR3 DNA reads TGTGCCAGCAGCCCCGGAGGGAGACAGATGTACTTC.